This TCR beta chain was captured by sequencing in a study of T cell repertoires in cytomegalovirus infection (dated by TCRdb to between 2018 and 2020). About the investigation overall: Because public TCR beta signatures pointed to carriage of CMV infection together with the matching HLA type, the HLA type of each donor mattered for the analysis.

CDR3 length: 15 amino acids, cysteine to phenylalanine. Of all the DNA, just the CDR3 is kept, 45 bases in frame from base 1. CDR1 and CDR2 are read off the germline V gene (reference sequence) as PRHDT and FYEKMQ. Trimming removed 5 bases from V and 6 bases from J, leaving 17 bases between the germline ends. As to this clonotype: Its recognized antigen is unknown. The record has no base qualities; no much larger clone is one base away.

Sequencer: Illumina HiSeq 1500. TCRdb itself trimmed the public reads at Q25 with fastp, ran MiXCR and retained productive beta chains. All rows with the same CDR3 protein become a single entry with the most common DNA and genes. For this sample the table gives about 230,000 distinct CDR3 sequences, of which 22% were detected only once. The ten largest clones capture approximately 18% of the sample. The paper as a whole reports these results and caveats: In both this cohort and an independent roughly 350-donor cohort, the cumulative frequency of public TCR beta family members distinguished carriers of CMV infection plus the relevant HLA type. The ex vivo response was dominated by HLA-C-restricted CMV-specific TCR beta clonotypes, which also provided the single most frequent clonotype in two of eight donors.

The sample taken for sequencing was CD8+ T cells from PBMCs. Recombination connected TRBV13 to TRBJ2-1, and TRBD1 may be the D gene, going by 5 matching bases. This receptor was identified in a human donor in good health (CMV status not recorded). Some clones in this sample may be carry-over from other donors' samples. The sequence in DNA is TGTGCCAGCAGCACGACAGTCCTCGTTTCCAATGAGCAGTTCTTC. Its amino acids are CASSTTVLVSNEQFF.